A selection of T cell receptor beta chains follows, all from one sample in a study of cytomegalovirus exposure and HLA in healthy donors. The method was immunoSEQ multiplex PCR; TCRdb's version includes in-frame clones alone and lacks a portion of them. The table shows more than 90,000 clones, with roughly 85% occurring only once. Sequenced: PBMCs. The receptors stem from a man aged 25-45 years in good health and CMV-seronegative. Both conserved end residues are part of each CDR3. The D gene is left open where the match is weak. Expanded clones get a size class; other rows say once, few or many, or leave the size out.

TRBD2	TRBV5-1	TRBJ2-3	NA	CASSSEASGTSTDTQYF	TGCGCCAGCAGCTCCGAGGCTAGCGGTACTAGCACAGATACGCAGTATTTT
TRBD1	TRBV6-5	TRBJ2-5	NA	CASSMGQGAFETQYF	TGTGCCAGCAGTATGGGACAGGGGGCATTCGAGACCCAGTACTTC
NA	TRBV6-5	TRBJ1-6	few	CASNLGTGFNSPLHF	TGTGCCAGCAACCTAGGCACAGGGTTCAATTCACCCCTCCACTTT
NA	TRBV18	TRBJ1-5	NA	CASSTQGPLGNQPQHF	TGTGCCAGCTCAACGCAGGGGCCCCTGGGCAATCAGCCCCAGCATTTT
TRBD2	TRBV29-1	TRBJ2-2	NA	CSVEDPGLAGSTNTGELFF	TGCAGCGTTGAAGATCCGGGACTAGCGGGAAGTACGAACACCGGGGAGCTGTTTTTT
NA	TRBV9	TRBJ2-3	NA	CASSGQAQGTDTQYF	TGTGCCAGCAGCGGACAGGCCCAGGGCACAGATACGCAGTATTTT
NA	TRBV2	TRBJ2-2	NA	CASSERAAVVTGELFF	TGTGCCAGCAGTGAACGAGCTGCGGTGGTCACCGGGGAGCTGTTTTTT
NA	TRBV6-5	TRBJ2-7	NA	CAASTTYEQYF	TGTGCCGCTTCAACTACCTACGAGCAGTACTTC
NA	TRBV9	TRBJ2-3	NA	CASSLTGSTDTQYF	TGTGCCAGCAGCTTGACAGGTAGCACAGATACGCAGTATTTT
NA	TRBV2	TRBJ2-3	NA	CASSPGTGHTQYF	TGTGCCAGCAGCCCCGGCACAGGCCATACGCAGTATTTT
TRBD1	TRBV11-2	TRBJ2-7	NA	CASSLGTGSYEQYF	TGTGCCAGCAGCCTGGGGACAGGCTCCTACGAGCAGTACTTC
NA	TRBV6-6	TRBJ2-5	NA	CASSASRGETQYF	TGTGCCAGCAGTGCGTCTAGAGGAGAGACCCAGTACTTC
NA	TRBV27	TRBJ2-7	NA	CASSIGGRIYEQYF	TGTGCCAGCAGTATCGGGGGGCGGATCTACGAGCAGTACTTC
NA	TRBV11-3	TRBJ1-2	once	CASSLDTRTTNYGYTF	TGTGCCAGCAGCTTAGATACCAGGACAACTAACTATGGCTACACCTTC
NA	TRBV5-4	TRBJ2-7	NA	CASSRTGEKYEQYF	TGTGCCAGCAGCCGCACGGGAGAAAAATACGAGCAGTACTTC
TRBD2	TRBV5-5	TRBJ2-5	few	CASSLTSGRGETQYF	TGTGCCAGCAGTTTGACTAGCGGGAGGGGAGAGACCCAGTACTTC
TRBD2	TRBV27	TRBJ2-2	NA	CASGRTGGSGTGELFF	TGTGCCAGCGGTCGAACGGGGGGAAGTGGCACCGGGGAGCTGTTTTTT
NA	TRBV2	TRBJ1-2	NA	CASRAMTGLNYGYTF	TGTGCCAGCAGAGCCATGACAGGACTCAACTATGGCTACACCTTC
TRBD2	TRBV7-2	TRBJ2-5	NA	CASSHGLAGQTQYF	TGTGCCAGCAGCCACGGACTAGCTGGGCAGACCCAGTACTTC
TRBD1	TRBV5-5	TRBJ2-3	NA	CASSLLRGPGDTQYF	TGTGCCAGCAGCTTACTCAGGGGGCCGGGAGATACGCAGTATTTT
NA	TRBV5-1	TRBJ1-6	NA	CASRIAGDSYNSPLHF	TGCGCCAGCAGAATTGCAGGGGACTCCTATAATTCACCCCTCCACTTT
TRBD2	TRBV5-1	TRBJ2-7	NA	CASSESGGYEQYF	TGCGCCAGCAGCGAGAGCGGGGGTTACGAGCAGTACTTC
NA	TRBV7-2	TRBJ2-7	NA	CASSSRDGSYEQYF	TGTGCCAGCAGCTCGCGGGACGGCTCCTACGAGCAGTACTTC
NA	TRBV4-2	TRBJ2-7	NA	CASSQDLGGRAEQYF	TGTGCCAGCAGCCAAGATTTGGGGGGGCGGGCGGAGCAGTACTTC
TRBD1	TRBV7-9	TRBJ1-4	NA	CASSFSATGDYEKLFF	TGTGCCAGCAGCTTTTCTGCGACAGGGGATTATGAAAAACTGTTTTTT
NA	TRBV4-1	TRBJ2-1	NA	CASSQAVPRGVNEQFF	TGCGCCAGCAGCCAAGCCGTCCCTCGGGGAGTTAATGAGCAGTTCTTC
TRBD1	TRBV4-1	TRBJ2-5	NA	CASRGQLKGTGGRQETQYF	TGCGCCAGCAGAGGACAGTTGAAGGGGACAGGGGGCAGACAAGAGACCCAGTACTTC
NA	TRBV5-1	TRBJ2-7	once	CASSLETVGSSYEQYF	TGCGCCAGCAGCTTGGAAACTGTCGGTAGCTCCTACGAGCAGTACTTC
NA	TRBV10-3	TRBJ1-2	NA	CAISESWGESGYTF	TGTGCCATCAGTGAGTCATGGGGGGAGAGCGGCTACACCTTC
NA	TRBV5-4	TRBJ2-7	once	CASNNPDTEQYF	TGTGCCAGCAACAATCCCGACACCGAGCAGTACTTC
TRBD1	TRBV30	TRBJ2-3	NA	CAWIRTGRGSSDTQYF	TGTGCCTGGATCAGAACCGGCAGGGGGTCATCAGATACGCAGTATTTT
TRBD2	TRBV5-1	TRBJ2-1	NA	CASSVAGGREQFF	TGCGCCAGCAGCGTAGCGGGGGGGCGAGAGCAGTTCTTC
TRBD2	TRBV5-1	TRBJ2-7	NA	CASSPAPGGYEQYF	TGCGCCAGCAGCCCCGCACCGGGAGGCTACGAGCAGTACTTC
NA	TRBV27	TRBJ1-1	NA	CASSSQGKVKAFF	TGTGCCAGCAGTTCACAGGGAAAAGTTAAAGCTTTCTTT
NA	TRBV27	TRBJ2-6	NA	CASSSGARANVLTF	TGTGCCAGCAGCTCAGGGGCCCGGGCCAACGTCCTGACTTTC
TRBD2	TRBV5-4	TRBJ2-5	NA	CASSLGSSGSRETQYF	TGTGCCAGCAGCTTGGGCTCTAGCGGGAGTAGAGAGACCCAGTACTTC
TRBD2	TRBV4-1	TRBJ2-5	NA	CASSQGTSVETQYF	TGCGCCAGCAGCCAAGGGACTAGCGTGGAGACCCAGTACTTC
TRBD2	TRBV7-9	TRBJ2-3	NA	CASSQETSGVPYLTDTQYF	TGTGCCAGCAGCCAAGAGACTAGCGGGGTCCCATATCTCACAGATACGCAGTATTTT
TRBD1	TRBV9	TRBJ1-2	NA	CASSPDRGSDGYTF	TGTGCCAGCAGCCCAGACAGGGGTTCGGATGGCTACACCTTC
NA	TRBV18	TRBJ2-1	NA	CASSPPTSQPYNEQFF	TGTGCCAGCTCACCGCCTACTAGCCAGCCCTACAATGAGCAGTTCTTC
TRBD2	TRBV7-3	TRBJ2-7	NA	CASSSGLAEGEQYF	TGTGCCAGCAGCTCGGGACTAGCGGAAGGCGAGCAGTACTTC
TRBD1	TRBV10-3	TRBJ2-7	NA	CAISGPDRGPEQYF	TGTGCCATCAGTGGTCCCGACAGGGGTCCCGAGCAGTACTTC
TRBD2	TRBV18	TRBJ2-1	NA	CASSPTSGGGYEQFF	TGTGCCAGCTCACCGACTAGCGGGGGGGGCTATGAGCAGTTCTTC
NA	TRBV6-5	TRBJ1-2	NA	CASRPQGNYGYTF	TGTGCCAGCAGGCCACAGGGCAACTATGGCTACACCTTC
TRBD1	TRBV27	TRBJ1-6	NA	CATKGQGASPLHF	TGTGCCACCAAAGGACAGGGAGCATCACCCCTCCACTTT
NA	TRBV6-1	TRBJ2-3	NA	CASSEQGGGDTQYF	TGTGCCAGCAGTGAACAGGGAGGAGGAGATACGCAGTATTTT
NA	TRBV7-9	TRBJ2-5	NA	CASSTRQLQETQYF	TGTGCCAGCAGCACCAGACAGCTACAAGAGACCCAGTACTTC
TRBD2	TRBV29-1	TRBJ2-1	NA	CSLLRWGGSSYNEQFF	TGCAGTCTCCTCCGATGGGGCGGGAGCTCCTACAATGAGCAGTTCTTC
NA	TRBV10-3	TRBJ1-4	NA	CAIKSEGRVEKLFF	TGTGCCATCAAGTCGGAGGGGCGCGTTGAAAAACTGTTTTTT
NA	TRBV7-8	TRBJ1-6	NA	CASSLSGAYNSPLHF	TGTGCCAGCAGCTTATCAGGGGCCTATAATTCACCCCTCCACTTT
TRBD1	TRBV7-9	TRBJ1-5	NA	CASSLSPLGQAVSNQPQHF	TGTGCCAGCAGCTTATCGCCCCTGGGACAGGCGGTTAGCAATCAGCCCCAGCATTTT
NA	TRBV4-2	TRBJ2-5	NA	CASSQIPQETQYF	TGTGCCAGCAGCCAAATCCCGCAAGAGACCCAGTACTTC
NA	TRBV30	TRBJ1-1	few	CAWSPGGPNTEAFF	TGTGCCTGGAGTCCCGGGGGTCCGAACACTGAAGCTTTCTTT
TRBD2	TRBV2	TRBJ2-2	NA	CASSEARSGGTGELFF	TGTGCCAGCAGTGAAGCCCGGAGCGGGGGGACCGGGGAGCTGTTTTTT
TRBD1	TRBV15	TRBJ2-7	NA	CATSRDKGQGRRQYF	TGTGCCACCAGCAGAGATAAGGGACAGGGTCGGAGGCAGTACTTC
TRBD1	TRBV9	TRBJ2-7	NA	CASSDRTGLGEQYF	TGTGCCAGCAGCGACCGGACAGGGCTGGGAGAGCAGTACTTC
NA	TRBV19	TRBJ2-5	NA	CASSQTGTGEGTQYF	TGTGCCAGTAGCCAAACCGGGACGGGGGAAGGGACCCAGTACTTC
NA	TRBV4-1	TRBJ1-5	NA	CASSQVIGAQPQHF	TGCGCCAGCAGCCAAGTAATAGGGGCTCAGCCCCAGCATTTT
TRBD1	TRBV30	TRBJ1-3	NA	CAWSRQGGGNTIYF	TGTGCCTGGAGTCGACAGGGCGGTGGAAACACCATATATTTT
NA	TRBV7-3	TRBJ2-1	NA	CASSLYPPPSSYNEQFF	TGTGCCAGCAGCTTGTACCCTCCGCCTAGCTCCTACAATGAGCAGTTCTTC